Described below is a single T cell receptor (beta chain) sequence and its context. What it binds is unknown. The sample is drawn from a study of shared clonotypes between healthy human individuals. Study at large: Used for every donor were three CD4 naive, three CD4 memory, two CD8 naive and one CD8 memory plate. Study-wide results and limits: Clonotype sharing across several donors was observed for around 5% of naive CD4 clonotypes.

CDR3 size: 15 residues. Germline V lookup: CDR1 SGHVT, CDR2 SQSDAQ. The V end was cut by 7 bases, the J end by 6 bases, with 18 bases between. Terminally differentiated effector memory CD45RA+ cells were left out of the naive CD8 fraction, which was CD45RO-negative and positively selected for CCR7. Libraries were prepared by immunoSEQ multiplex PCR; TCRdb keeps only in-frame clonotypes and omits some of them. Among hundreds of thousands of clones, about 90% were seen once, and the ten largest hold 24%. The TCR was taken from a man aged 30 to 39 in good health. Sequenced: naive CD8+ T cells sorted from blood. J is TRBJ2-2 and V is TRBV7-4, with D unresolved. CDR3 bases: TGTGCCAGCACCCTGCCGCTGAGGTGGGCCGGGGAGCTGTTTTTT. It is translated as CASTLPLRWAGELFF.